Listed below are T cell receptor beta chains from one sample, sequenced in a study of blood T cell repertoires in COVID-19. Measured with immunoSEQ multiplex PCR; TCRdb has only the in-frame clones, and not every one. The table shows roughly 100,000 clones, with around four fifths occurring only once. The source material was peripheral blood. These receptors all come from a man between 40 and 49 years old with active or convalescent COVID-19. CDR3s include the opening cysteine and the closing phenylalanine or tryptophan. Fields, in order: CDR3 DNA, CDR3 protein, D gene, V gene, J gene, clone size, CDR3 length. The D gene is left open where the match is weak. Clone size, where shown, is once, few, many, or a class for clones that have expanded.

DNA: TGTGCCAGCTCATCGGACAGAAGCGCCACTGAAGCTTTCTTT
CDR3: CASSSDRSATEAFF
D: NA
V: TRBV18
J: TRBJ1-1
size: NA
length: 14

DNA: TGTGCCACCAGTGGCCAGGGGGTAAATGAGCAGTTCTTC
CDR3: CATSGQGVNEQFF
D: TRBD1
V: TRBV24-1
J: TRBJ2-1
size: NA
length: 13

DNA: TGCGCCAGCATGGCCAGGGGGCCCCACACTGAAGCTTTCTTT
CDR3: CASMARGPHTEAFF
D: TRBD1
V: TRBV5-1
J: TRBJ1-1
size: few
length: 14

DNA: TGTGCCAGCTCACCGTTAGCGGGGGGGACCACAGATACGCAGTATTTT
CDR3: CASSPLAGGTTDTQYF
D: TRBD2
V: TRBV18
J: TRBJ2-3
size: NA
length: 16

DNA: TGTGCCACCGGGACTAGCGGGGGAGGTGCAGATACGCAGTATTTT
CDR3: CATGTSGGGADTQYF
D: TRBD2
V: TRBV19
J: TRBJ2-3
size: NA
length: 15

DNA: TGTGCCAGCAGTTACTCATACGGGGGCAATCAGCCCCAGCATTTT
CDR3: CASSYSYGGNQPQHF
D: NA
V: TRBV6-5
J: TRBJ1-5
size: NA
length: 15

DNA: TGCGCCAGCAGCCCGGGGGGGTTCACCGGGGAGCTGTTTTTT
CDR3: CASSPGGFTGELFF
D: TRBD2
V: TRBV5-1
J: TRBJ2-2
size: NA
length: 14

DNA: TGTGCCAGTCGGGACAAGGTACCTAATCAGCCCCAGCATTTT
CDR3: CASRDKVPNQPQHF
D: NA
V: TRBV19
J: TRBJ1-5
size: few
length: 14

DNA: TGTGCCAGCAGCCCTCACAGGCCCAGCTCCTATAATTCACCCCTCCACTTT
CDR3: CASSPHRPSSYNSPLHF
D: NA
V: TRBV3-1/TRBV3-2
J: TRBJ1-6
size: NA
length: 17

DNA: TGTGCCAGCAGCCACAGTCCGGACAGGGTGAATGAAAAACTGTTTTTT
CDR3: CASSHSPDRVNEKLFF
D: TRBD1
V: TRBV3-1/TRBV3-2
J: TRBJ1-4
size: few
length: 16

DNA: TGTGCCAGCAGTTTGAGGCGAGGGGGCGGCTACACCTTC
CDR3: CASSLRRGGGYTF
D: TRBD1
V: TRBV12-3/TRBV12-4
J: TRBJ1-2
size: NA
length: 13

DNA: TGTGCCAGCAGCGTACCTCTAGCGGGGGGGCCGACAGATACGCAGTATTTT
CDR3: CASSVPLAGGPTDTQYF
D: TRBD2
V: TRBV9
J: TRBJ2-3
size: NA
length: 17

DNA: TGCGCCAGCAGCTTGGGAGGTGACTATGGCTACACCTTC
CDR3: CASSLGGDYGYTF
D: NA
V: TRBV5-1
J: TRBJ1-2
size: NA
length: 13

DNA: TGTGCCAGCAGCCCGGACAGGGGGTTGATTTACAATGAGCAGTTCTTC
CDR3: CASSPDRGLIYNEQFF
D: TRBD1
V: TRBV14
J: TRBJ2-1
size: NA
length: 16

DNA: TGTGCCACCTTCCCCCGAGACAGGAGAGGGTTGAACACTGAAGCTTTCTTT
CDR3: CATFPRDRRGLNTEAFF
D: NA
V: TRBV10-3
J: TRBJ1-1
size: few
length: 17

DNA: TGTGCCAGCAGCCAAGGGGAGGATCAGCCCCAGCATTTT
CDR3: CASSQGEDQPQHF
D: NA
V: TRBV2
J: TRBJ1-5
size: NA
length: 13

DNA: TGTGCCAGCAGCCCGGGGAGTCCCGAGCATGAAAAACTGTTTTTT
CDR3: CASSPGSPEHEKLFF
D: NA
V: TRBV5-4
J: TRBJ1-4
size: NA
length: 15

DNA: TGTGCCAGCAGTAACGACAGGCTGACCAAGCAGTACTTC
CDR3: CASSNDRLTKQYF
D: NA
V: TRBV7-2
J: TRBJ2-7
size: NA
length: 13

DNA: TGTGCCGCCTCGGGACAGGGGGCAGAACAGCCCCAGCATTTT
CDR3: CAASGQGAEQPQHF
D: TRBD1
V: TRBV10-3
J: TRBJ1-5
size: NA
length: 14

DNA: TGTGCCAGCAGCGTAACGAGGGCAGGGGGCTCGGGCACCGGGGAGCTGTTTTTT
CDR3: CASSVTRAGGSGTGELFF
D: TRBD1
V: TRBV9
J: TRBJ2-2
size: NA
length: 18

DNA: TGTGCCAGCAGCGAGGAAGCGAGGACTAGCGGGGGGTCCTACAATGAGCAGTTCTTC
CDR3: CASSEEARTSGGSYNEQFF
D: TRBD2
V: TRBV9
J: TRBJ2-1
size: NA
length: 19

DNA: TGCGCCAGCAGCCAATTCACAGGGGATGAGCAGTACTTC
CDR3: CASSQFTGDEQYF
D: TRBD1
V: TRBV4-3
J: TRBJ2-7
size: few
length: 13

DNA: TGTGCCATCAAAATATGGGACAAGTCGGGCACTGAAGCTTTCTTT
CDR3: CAIKIWDKSGTEAFF
D: NA
V: TRBV10-3
J: TRBJ1-1
size: NA
length: 15

DNA: TGTGCCGGGGGAGCGGGGGAAACCAAAAACATTCAGTACTTC
CDR3: CAGGAGETKNIQYF
D: TRBD2
V: TRBV6-5
J: TRBJ2-4
size: NA
length: 14

DNA: TGTGCCAGCAGAACGGGGGGGACTAGCGGGATCACCGGGGAGCTGTTTTTT
CDR3: CASRTGGTSGITGELFF
D: TRBD2
V: TRBV2
J: TRBJ2-2
size: NA
length: 17

DNA: TGTGCCAGCAGCCGAGGTGGGACAGGGAGCTATGGCTACACCTTC
CDR3: CASSRGGTGSYGYTF
D: TRBD1
V: TRBV14
J: TRBJ1-2
size: few
length: 15

DNA: TGTGCCAGCAGTTCGCTAGGGGGGACCCAGTACTTC
CDR3: CASSSLGGTQYF
D: NA
V: TRBV27
J: TRBJ2-5
size: NA
length: 12

DNA: TGCAGCGTTGGATTTGAGAGGGCAGCCGAGAACTATGGCTACACCTTC
CDR3: CSVGFERAAENYGYTF
D: NA
V: TRBV29-1
J: TRBJ1-2
size: NA
length: 16

DNA: TGCGCCAGCAAGGCCTCGGGACAGACTAATTCACCCCTCCACTTT
CDR3: CASKASGQTNSPLHF
D: TRBD1
V: TRBV5-1
J: TRBJ1-6
size: NA
length: 15

DNA: TGTGCCAGCCGGACTGGGATTGGCACAGATACGCAGTATTTT
CDR3: CASRTGIGTDTQYF
D: NA
V: TRBV18
J: TRBJ2-3
size: NA
length: 14

DNA: TGTGCCAGTAGGGAGGGAGACTATGGCTACACCTTC
CDR3: CASREGDYGYTF
D: NA
V: TRBV19
J: TRBJ1-2
size: NA
length: 12

DNA: TGTGCCAGCAGTGAAGACAGGGGGCCCGGCAATCAGCCCCAGCATTTT
CDR3: CASSEDRGPGNQPQHF
D: TRBD1
V: TRBV6-1
J: TRBJ1-5
size: NA
length: 16

DNA: TGTGCCAGCAGCGAGCGACAGCAGCAGTACTTC
CDR3: CASSERQQQYF
D: NA
V: TRBV14
J: TRBJ2-7
size: NA
length: 11

DNA: TGTGCCAGCAGTTTGGCTGGCGAGCAGTTCTTC
CDR3: CASSLAGEQFF
D: NA
V: TRBV6-2/TRBV6-3
J: TRBJ2-1
size: NA
length: 11

DNA: TGCGCCAGCAGCGAGCTGAACACAGATACGCAGTATTTT
CDR3: CASSELNTDTQYF
D: NA
V: TRBV5-1
J: TRBJ2-3
size: NA
length: 13